A single sample gave rise to the 8 T cell receptor beta chains below, sequenced in a study of T cells after yellow fever vaccination (dated by TCRdb to between 2018 and 2021). Libraries were prepared through 5' RACE. These reads were obtained on an Illumina HiSeq 2500. TCRdb handled the public reads itself, with Q25 trimming in fastp and clone calling in MiXCR, and kept productive beta chains. Every entry covers one CDR3 protein and lists the most common genes and DNA from its rows. The sample contains approximately 580,000 distinct CDR3 sequences, around 16% of them found a single time. Roughly 17% of the sample rests with the top ten. Read against the paper, the sample's treatment or condition label means: live attenuated yellow fever vaccine strain. Material: PBMCs, obtained around 5 days after the first yellow fever vaccination. The source of these receptors is a man aged 18 to 35 who received the YFV17D yellow fever vaccine.

There are a few counts of this clonotype. The chain recombines TRBV5-4 with TRBJ2-1, with D possibly being TRBD1 or TRBD2 (5 bases each). The CDR3 spans 15 residues. CDR1 and CDR2 (germline): SGHNT, YYREEE (reference sequence). With 1 base removed from V and 5 bases from J, the gap between germline ends came to 13 bases. CDR3 in amino acids: CASSLTLRDHNEQFF. The DNA of the CDR3 is TGTGCCAGCAGCTTGACCCTCCGGGACCACAATGAGCAGTTCTTC.

V and J are TRBV29-1 and TRBJ2-3; the match to TRBD1 covers 10 bases. The CDR3 contains 14 residues. V was pared by 6 bases and J by 1 base, with 4 bases of the junction left unmatched. In germline, CDR1 is SQVTM, CDR2 ANQGSEA. CDR3 loop: CSVGTGVGTDTQYF. Written as DNA, the CDR3 is TGCAGCGTAGGGACAGGGGTCGGCACAGATACGCAGTATTTT.

The table lists this clonotype with a few counts. The J gene is TRBJ1-2, the V gene TRBV27; TRBD1 is a possible D gene (5 bases). There are 16 residues in the CDR3. Deletions cut 5 bases from V and 0 bases from J, with 16 bases between. Germline loops: CDR1 MNHEY, CDR2 SMNVEV (reference sequence). The DNA of the CDR3 is TGTGCCAGCAGTCCCCTGGTGTCGGGGGCTAACTATGGCTACACCTTC. This translates into CASSPLVSGANYGYTF.

This clonotype came up a few times. The chain is built from TRBV7-9 and TRBJ2-1; D is perhaps TRBD1 (6 bases). Trimming removed 2 bases at V and 7 bases at J, with 15 bases between. Germline V gives CDR1 SEHNR, CDR2 FQNEAQ (reference sequence). CDR3 length: 15 residues. The CDR3 protein is CASSLRGTTVNEQFF. The CDR3 DNA reads TGTGCCAGCAGCTTAAGAGGGACAACTGTTAATGAGCAGTTCTTC.

This chain joins TRBV4-1 and TRBJ2-1, with D maybe TRBD1 (5 bases). Germline V gene data show CDR1 as MGHRA and CDR2 as YSYEKL. V dropped 2 bases and J dropped 2 bases, with 7 bases sitting between them. This CDR3 region has 14 residues. The CDR3 region is CASSQRRAYNEQFF. CDR3 DNA: TGCGCCAGCAGCCAACGCAGGGCCTACAATGAGCAGTTCTTC.

The chain has TRBV7-9 and TRBJ1-6; 7 bases match TRBD1. The CDR3 is made up of 12 amino acids. Germline V gene data show CDR1 as SEHNR and CDR2 as FQNEAQ (reference sequence). The V and J ends lost 6 bases and 13 bases, in that order; junction bases with no gene match: 6. The CDR3 sequence: CASSPDRFPLHF. The CDR3 region has the DNA TGTGCCAGCAGTCCGGACAGGTTCCCCCTCCACTTT. The full variable domain, its missing parts supplied by reference TRBV7-9 and TRBJ1-6, is DTGVSQNPRHKITKRGQNVTFRCDPISEHNRLYWYRQTLGQGPEFLTYFQNEAQLEKSRLLSDRFSAERPKGSFSTLEIQRTEQGDSAMYLCASSPDRFPLHFGNGTRLTVT.

This clonotype has a handful of counts. The chain recombines TRBV20-1 with TRBJ1-5; D is undetermined. The CDR3 spans 13 residues. Trimming stripped 1 base from V and 1 base from J, with 5 bases between. Germline CDR1 reads DFQATT; CDR2 reads SNEGSKA (reference sequence). The chain's CDR3 is CSARAVSNQPQHF. CDR3 DNA sequence: TGCAGTGCTAGAGCAGTCAGCAATCAGCCCCAGCATTTT.

The rearrangement links TRBV6-4 to TRBJ2-3; D is unclear. The CDR3 has 13 amino acids. Looked up from germline, CDR1 is MRHNA and CDR2 is SNTAGT. Trimming cost V 0 bases and J 4 bases, with 5 bases left between them. CDR3 residues: CASSDSLADTQYF. CDR3 nucleotide sequence: TGTGCCAGCAGTGACTCTCTCGCAGATACGCAGTATTTT.